Shown below are 14 T cell receptor beta chains from a single sample sequenced in a study of blood T cells in healthy people across ages. A sample-barcoded 5' primer and a J-beta primer mix were used in a second PCR of about 7 to 12 cycles. TCRdb fed the 5' RACE reads into MiXCR, producing one record per CDR3 protein. The repertoire includes 1.8 million or so distinct CDR3 sequences, 30% to 40% of them detected once, and roughly 23% sits in the top ten. The sample comprised blood. The source is a human donor in good health.

This sequence joins TRBV7-9 and TRBJ2-7; maybe TRBD1 (6 bases). Trimming removed 5 bases at V and 2 bases at J, with 13 bases between. Germline lookup yields CDR1 SEHNR and CDR2 FQNEAQ (reference sequence). This CDR3 has 14 residues. CDR3 nucleotides: TGTGCCAGCAGCGGCGCAGGGGCAACCTACGAGCAGTACTTC. This codes for CASSGAGATYEQYF.

The chain uses TRBV20-1 and TRBJ2-5; possibly TRBD1 for D (6 bases). Per the germline V gene, CDR1 is DFQATT and CDR2 is SNEGSKA (reference sequence). Trimming stripped 4 bases from V and 5 bases from J, with 20 bases between. The CDR3 contains 15 residues. The CDR3 DNA is TGCAGTGCTATACCTACAGGGCCTGGCGGTGAGACCCAGTACTTC. Amino acid sequence: CSAIPTGPGGETQYF.

The chain carries TRBV9 and TRBJ2-5; TRBD2 might be the D (6 bases). The germline gives CDR1 SGDLS, CDR2 YYNGEE. The CDR3 totals 14 residues. Trimming shortened V by 0 bases and J by 4 bases, and 10 bases separated the two germline ends. Here the CDR3 reads CASSVAVGGETQYF. The CDR3, as DNA: TGTGCCAGCAGCGTAGCTGTGGGAGGAGAGACCCAGTACTTC.

The rearrangement joins TRBV7-9 to TRBJ2-1; possibly TRBD1 for D (6 bases). V shed 4 bases and J shed 1 base, with 11 bases lying between them. The CDR3 sequence is 15 residues long. Germline-derived CDR1 and CDR2 are SEHNR and FQNEAQ (reference sequence). The CDR3 here is CASSWDIKSYNEQFF. The DNA of the CDR3 is TGTGCCAGCAGCTGGGACATTAAATCCTACAATGAGCAGTTCTTC.

This sequence joins TRBV5-8 and TRBJ1-6, with TRBD1 identical over 8 bases. The CDR3 extends over 15 amino acids. The V gene end was trimmed by 5 bases and the J gene end by 6 bases; junction bases not matched to a gene: 7. Germline CDR1 reads SGHTS; CDR2 reads YDEGEE. The chain's CDR3 is CASSSLDRVNSPLHF. The CDR3 DNA follows: TGTGCCAGCAGTTCGCTGGACAGGGTTAATTCACCCCTCCACTTT.

V usage is TRBV2 and J usage is TRBJ1-2, with a possible D match to TRBD1 (5 bases). Germline assignment: CDR1 SNHLY and CDR2 FYNNEI. V shed 6 bases and J shed 4 bases, with 9 bases lying between them. CDR3 length: 12 amino acids. The CDR3 DNA is TGTGCCAGCAGGACAGATATCTATGGCTACACCTTC. It yields the protein CASRTDIYGYTF.

This clonotype came up a few times. The chain links TRBV5-1 to TRBJ2-5; 10 bases match TRBD1. V was pared by 2 bases and J by 1 base, with 8 bases of the junction left unmatched. Germline V lookup: CDR1 SGHRS, CDR2 YFSETQ. This CDR3 contains 17 residues. DNA for the CDR3: TGCGCCAGCAGCTTACGACTGGGACAGGGGACCCAAGAGACCCAGTACTTC. Protein product: CASSLRLGQGTQETQYF.

A note on this clonotype: The junction differs from germline at one of its ends, possibly a read error. The CDR3 sequence: CASSPWGERFF. For the CDR3, the DNA is TGTGCCAGCAGCCCTTGGGGGGAGCGGTTTTTT. The chain recombines TRBV7-2 with TRBJ2-2, with D possibly being TRBD2 (6 bases). Germline values: CDR1 SGHTA, CDR2 FQGNSA. CDR3 size: 11 residues.

This chain joins TRBV7-6 and TRBJ1-1; 8 nucleotides agree with TRBD1. Germline lookup yields CDR1 SGHVS and CDR2 FNYEAQ. CDR3 length: 12 amino acids. V was pared by 9 bases and J by 4 bases, with 4 bases of the junction left unmatched. The CDR3 DNA sequence: TGTGCCAGTCAGGGGGCTGGCACTGAAGCTTTCTTT. This sequence encodes CASQGAGTEAFF.

V usage is TRBV12-3 or TRBV12-4 and J usage is TRBJ2-4, with TRBD1 matching over 8 bases. The V and J ends lost 5 bases and 8 bases, in that order; junction bases with no gene match: 8. The CDR3 extends over 14 amino acids. The CDR3 loop reads CASSGRQGKDIQYF. CDR3 bases: TGTGCCAGCAGTGGAAGACAGGGGAAGGACATTCAGTACTTC.

The rearrangement links TRBV12-3 or TRBV12-4 to TRBJ2-7, with D perhaps TRBD1 (6 bases). This CDR3 has 15 residues. Deletions cut 4 bases from V and 4 bases from J, with 17 bases between. CDR3 DNA: TGTGCCAGCAGTTCTGGACAGAACGGGTTATACGAGCAGTACTTC. It codes for CASSSGQNGLYEQYF.

This sequence joins TRBV30 and TRBJ2-4; 7 positions match TRBD1. The CDR3 length is 14 residues. J gave up 4 bases and V 7 bases, and 10 bases lay outside the gene matches. The germline CDR1 and CDR2 sequences are GTSNPN and SVGIG (reference sequence). CDR3 DNA sequence: TGTGCCTTGACAGGGACGTTGCCTAAAAACATTCAGTACTTC. Translation: CALTGTLPKNIQYF.

This sequence joins TRBV28 and TRBJ1-5; a possible D gene is TRBD1 (6 bases). Germline values: CDR1 MDHEN, CDR2 SYDVKM. This CDR3 comprises 15 residues. V was shortened by 5 bases and J by 6 bases, with 17 bases between the two germline ends. This CDR3 is CASSLPQGTVQPQHF. The CDR3 DNA sequence: TGTGCCAGCAGTCTTCCACAGGGTACGGTTCAGCCCCAGCATTTT.

This clonotype was seen a few times. The chain uses TRBV6-2 or TRBV6-3 and TRBJ1-2; D perhaps matches TRBD1 (6 bases). The V gene lost 0 bases and the J gene lost 6 bases, with 14 bases spanning the gap. Per germline, CDR1 MNHEY and CDR2 SVGEGT. The CDR3 covers 15 residues. The CDR3 loop is CASSYSRGEGNGYTF. In nucleotides, the CDR3 is TGTGCCAGCAGTTACTCCAGGGGAGAAGGAAATGGCTACACCTTC.